The rows below give T cell receptor beta chains drawn from one sample of a study of Graves' ophthalmopathy and Graves' hyperthyroidism. TCRdb recomputed calls from the multiplex PCR reads with MiXCR, one row per CDR3 protein. The data show roughly 500,000 distinct CDR3 sequences, about 15% seen once. Sequenced input: blood. The source of these receptors is a woman in her 30s with Graves' ophthalmopathy. Each CDR3 is given with its conserved first and last residue. A D gene is named only where the DNA matches it firmly. Size tells how often a clone was seen (once, few, many) or the class of an expanded clone, and some rows leave it out.

cdr3_aa: CASSQVGEGNTEAFF; cdr3_nt: TGTGCCAGCAGCCAAGTCGGAGAAGGGAACACTGAAGCTTTCTTT; v_call: TRBV4-2; clone_size: many; j_call: TRBJ1-1; d_call: -
cdr3_aa: CASSLMTLGETQYF; cdr3_nt: TGTGCCAGCAGCTTGATGACTTTAGGAGAGACCCAGTACTTC; v_call: TRBV5-5; clone_size: many; j_call: TRBJ2-5; d_call: -
cdr3_aa: CASSTWTGDNTGELFF; cdr3_nt: TGTGCCAGCAGCACCTGGACAGGGGACAACACCGGGGAGCTGTTTTTT; v_call: TRBV5-8; clone_size: many; j_call: TRBJ2-2; d_call: TRBD1
cdr3_aa: CSVVKGGTEAFF; cdr3_nt: TGCAGCGTTGTTAAGGGAGGGACTGAAGCTTTCTTT; v_call: TRBV29-1; clone_size: -; j_call: TRBJ1-1; d_call: -
cdr3_aa: CASTLGAAEAGELFF; cdr3_nt: TGTGCCAGCACCCTAGGAGCCGCAGAAGCCGGGGAGCTGTTTTTT; v_call: TRBV2; clone_size: many; j_call: TRBJ2-2; d_call: -
cdr3_aa: CAWSVRTGWYEQYF; cdr3_nt: TGTGCCTGGAGTGTCCGGACAGGGTGGTACGAGCAGTACTTC; v_call: TRBV30; clone_size: -; j_call: TRBJ2-7; d_call: TRBD1
cdr3_aa: CASSYPTGEAFF; cdr3_nt: TGTGCCAGCAGTTACCCGACAGGCGAAGCTTTCTTT; v_call: TRBV6-5; clone_size: many; j_call: TRBJ1-1; d_call: -
cdr3_aa: CASSLRQRGRAETQYF; cdr3_nt: TGTGCCAGCAGTTTACGACAGAGGGGGAGGGCAGAGACCCAGTACTTC; v_call: TRBV28; clone_size: many; j_call: TRBJ2-5; d_call: -
cdr3_aa: CASGFRGSGGANTEAFF; cdr3_nt: TGTGCTAGTGGTTTTAGGGGTTCTGGGGGGGCGAACACTGAAGCTTTCTTT; v_call: TRBV12-5; clone_size: many; j_call: TRBJ1-1; d_call: -
cdr3_aa: CASAKEGDSSYEQYF; cdr3_nt: TGTGCCAGCGCCAAGGAGGGGGATTCGTCCTACGAGCAGTACTTC; v_call: TRBV28; clone_size: many; j_call: TRBJ2-7; d_call: -
cdr3_aa: CASSSLETSTEIQYF; cdr3_nt: TGTGCCAGCAGTTCCCTAGAGACTAGTACAGAGATCCAGTACTTC; v_call: TRBV28; clone_size: few; j_call: TRBJ2-5; d_call: -
cdr3_aa: CASSGQGALDKQYF; cdr3_nt: TGTGCCAGCTCGGGACAGGGGGCCCTCGACAAGCAGTACTTC; v_call: TRBV11-3; clone_size: many; j_call: TRBJ2-7; d_call: TRBD1
cdr3_aa: CASSLGSPGAGTEAFF; cdr3_nt: TGTGCCAGCAGCTTAGGGTCCCCAGGGGCTGGGACTGAAGCTTTCTTT; v_call: TRBV7-9; clone_size: many; j_call: TRBJ1-1; d_call: -
cdr3_aa: CATSDPSRDDQETQYF; cdr3_nt: TGTGCCACCAGTGATCCATCGCGAGACGACCAAGAGACCCAGTACTTC; v_call: TRBV24-1; clone_size: many; j_call: TRBJ2-5; d_call: -
cdr3_aa: CASSYSRVQDEAFF; cdr3_nt: TGTGCCAGCAGTTACTCGAGGGTGCAGGATGAAGCTTTCTTT; v_call: TRBV6-5; clone_size: -; j_call: TRBJ1-1; d_call: -
cdr3_aa: CASSADFQANYGYTF; cdr3_nt: TGTGCCAGCAGCGCGGACTTCCAAGCTAACTATGGCTACACCTTC; v_call: TRBV6-1; clone_size: many; j_call: TRBJ1-2; d_call: -
cdr3_aa: CAWSISGGSYEQYF; cdr3_nt: TGTGCCTGGAGTATAAGCGGGGGGTCGTACGAGCAGTACTTC; v_call: TRBV30; clone_size: many; j_call: TRBJ2-7; d_call: TRBD2
cdr3_aa: CASSESSGGRGRYTF; cdr3_nt: TGTGCCAGCAGTGAATCGTCGGGAGGCAGGGGGAGATACACCTTC; v_call: TRBV6-1; clone_size: many; j_call: TRBJ1-2; d_call: TRBD1
cdr3_aa: CASSYSTGLNTGELFF; cdr3_nt: TGCGCCAGCAGCTATTCGACAGGGCTTAACACCGGGGAGCTGTTTTTT; v_call: TRBV5-1; clone_size: -; j_call: TRBJ2-2; d_call: TRBD1
cdr3_aa: CASSGGTGKAFF; cdr3_nt: TGTGCCAGCAGCGGGGGCACCGGGAAAGCTTTCTTT; v_call: TRBV6-1; clone_size: many; j_call: TRBJ1-1; d_call: -
cdr3_aa: CASSSPPNTEAFF; cdr3_nt: TGTGCCAGCAGTTCGCCACCGAACACTGAAGCTTTCTTT; v_call: TRBV27; clone_size: many; j_call: TRBJ1-1; d_call: -
cdr3_aa: CSAKDRFTYEQYF; cdr3_nt: TGCAGCGCTAAGGACAGGTTTACCTACGAGCAGTACTTC; v_call: TRBV29-1; clone_size: many; j_call: TRBJ2-7; d_call: TRBD1
cdr3_aa: CASSSPSGKGAYEQYF; cdr3_nt: TGCGCCAGCAGCTCACCTAGCGGTAAGGGGGCATACGAGCAGTACTTC; v_call: TRBV5-1; clone_size: many; j_call: TRBJ2-7; d_call: -
cdr3_aa: CASSPAVETQYF; cdr3_nt: TGTGCCAGCAGCCCAGCAGTAGAGACCCAGTACTTC; v_call: TRBV7-2; clone_size: -; j_call: TRBJ2-5; d_call: -
cdr3_aa: CASSDGQTSNQPQHF; cdr3_nt: TGTGCCAGCAGTGACGGGCAGACTAGCAATCAGCCCCAGCATTTT; v_call: TRBV6-1; clone_size: -; j_call: TRBJ1-5; d_call: -
cdr3_aa: CASSFLGEGGETQYF; cdr3_nt: TGTGCCAGCAGTTTTTTAGGGGAGGGGGGAGAGACCCAGTACTTC; v_call: TRBV12-3/TRBV12-4; clone_size: -; j_call: TRBJ2-5; d_call: -
cdr3_aa: CASSEQGLYEQYF; cdr3_nt: TGTGCCAGCAGTGAGCAGGGTTTGTACGAGCAGTACTTC; v_call: TRBV6-1; clone_size: few; j_call: TRBJ2-7; d_call: -
cdr3_aa: CASSPQAKGRTQYF; cdr3_nt: TGTGCCAGCAGCCCCCAGGCTAAGGGAAGGACCCAGTACTTC; v_call: TRBV7-9; clone_size: -; j_call: TRBJ2-5; d_call: -
cdr3_aa: CASSLHRQDRDIQYF; cdr3_nt: TGTGCCAGCAGCTTGCACAGACAGGACCGGGACATTCAGTACTTC; v_call: TRBV3-1; clone_size: -; j_call: TRBJ2-4; d_call: -
cdr3_aa: CSGGPGGLAKNIQYF; cdr3_nt: TGCAGTGGGGGTCCCGGGGGCCTAGCCAAAAACATTCAGTACTTC; v_call: TRBV20-1; clone_size: -; j_call: TRBJ2-4; d_call: -
cdr3_aa: CASSVGGMDTEAFF; cdr3_nt: TGTGCCAGCAGCGTAGGAGGGATGGACACTGAAGCTTTCTTT; v_call: TRBV9; clone_size: -; j_call: TRBJ1-1; d_call: -
cdr3_aa: CASSNDGRNSPLHF; cdr3_nt: TGTGCCAGCAGTAACGACGGACGGAATTCACCCCTCCACTTT; v_call: TRBV27; clone_size: many; j_call: TRBJ1-6; d_call: -
cdr3_aa: CSARDRGRYTEAFF; cdr3_nt: TGCAGTGCTAGAGATCGCGGCAGATACACTGAAGCTTTCTTT; v_call: TRBV20-1; clone_size: many; j_call: TRBJ1-1; d_call: -
cdr3_aa: CASSVEGEGYEQYF; cdr3_nt: TGTGCCAGCAGCGTAGAGGGAGAGGGGTACGAGCAGTACTTC; v_call: TRBV9; clone_size: few; j_call: TRBJ2-7; d_call: -
cdr3_aa: CASSATEETQYF; cdr3_nt: TGTGCCAGCAGTGCGACAGAAGAGACCCAGTACTTC; v_call: TRBV6-1; clone_size: many; j_call: TRBJ2-5; d_call: -
cdr3_aa: CAWSVLGAASYTF; cdr3_nt: TGTGCCTGGAGTGTACTGGGGGCCGCCTCCTACACCTTC; v_call: TRBV30; clone_size: -; j_call: TRBJ1-2; d_call: -
cdr3_aa: CASRTTGNGYTF; cdr3_nt: TGTGCCAGCAGGACGACAGGGAATGGCTACACCTTC; v_call: TRBV27; clone_size: many; j_call: TRBJ1-2; d_call: TRBD1
cdr3_aa: CASNLPGDTEAFF; cdr3_nt: TGCGCCAGCAACCTCCCGGGGGACACTGAAGCTTTCTTT; v_call: TRBV5-1; clone_size: many; j_call: TRBJ1-1; d_call: -
cdr3_aa: CASSQGSGTGSNQPQHF; cdr3_nt: TGTGCCAGCAGCCAAGGGTCCGGGACAGGTAGCAATCAGCCCCAGCATTTT; v_call: TRBV4-2; clone_size: few; j_call: TRBJ1-5; d_call: TRBD1
cdr3_aa: CASSHQGGKTQYF; cdr3_nt: TGTGCCAGCAGCCATCAGGGTGGGAAGACCCAGTACTTC; v_call: TRBV28; clone_size: many; j_call: TRBJ2-5; d_call: -
cdr3_aa: CASLHQIQGRLFF; cdr3_nt: TGTGCCAGCCTACACCAAATCCAGGGCAGACTGTTTTTT; v_call: TRBV5-6; clone_size: -; j_call: TRBJ2-2; d_call: -
cdr3_aa: CSARNWASGSYEQYF; cdr3_nt: TGCAGTGCTAGAAATTGGGCTAGCGGGAGTTACGAGCAGTACTTC; v_call: TRBV20-1; clone_size: many; j_call: TRBJ2-7; d_call: TRBD2
cdr3_aa: CASSSIQGGTDYTF; cdr3_nt: TGTGCCAGCAGTTCTATACAGGGGGGGACAGACTACACCTTC; v_call: TRBV6-5; clone_size: many; j_call: TRBJ1-2; d_call: TRBD1
cdr3_aa: CASSPRGHNSPLHF; cdr3_nt: TGTGCCAGTAGTCCGCGGGGCCATAATTCACCCCTCCACTTT; v_call: TRBV19; clone_size: many; j_call: TRBJ1-6; d_call: -
cdr3_aa: CASSFPIAGDTGELFF; cdr3_nt: TGTGCCAGCAGCTTCCCCATAGCGGGGGACACCGGGGAGCTGTTTTTT; v_call: TRBV11-1; clone_size: many; j_call: TRBJ2-2; d_call: TRBD2
cdr3_aa: CATYVAGVDEQYF; cdr3_nt: TGTGCCACCTACGTAGCGGGAGTTGACGAGCAGTACTTC; v_call: TRBV6-1; clone_size: many; j_call: TRBJ2-7; d_call: TRBD2
cdr3_aa: CASSTGVKTQYF; cdr3_nt: TGTGCCAGCAGTACAGGGGTAAAGACCCAGTACTTC; v_call: TRBV12-3/TRBV12-4; clone_size: many; j_call: TRBJ2-5; d_call: TRBD1
cdr3_aa: CSVDGQGAYEQYF; cdr3_nt: TGCAGCGTTGACGGACAGGGGGCCTACGAGCAGTACTTC; v_call: TRBV29-1; clone_size: many; j_call: TRBJ2-7; d_call: TRBD1
cdr3_aa: CSARAPSGGIVETQYF; cdr3_nt: TGCAGTGCTAGAGCGCCTAGCGGGGGGATCGTTGAGACCCAGTACTTC; v_call: TRBV20-1; clone_size: many; j_call: TRBJ2-5; d_call: TRBD2
cdr3_aa: CASGEGMNTEAFF; cdr3_nt: TGTGCCAGCGGCGAGGGAATGAACACTGAAGCTTTCTTT; v_call: TRBV9; clone_size: -; j_call: TRBJ1-1; d_call: -
cdr3_aa: CASSKEGLNTEAFF; cdr3_nt: TGTGCCAGCAGCAAAGAGGGTTTGAACACTGAAGCTTTCTTT; v_call: TRBV7-2; clone_size: many; j_call: TRBJ1-1; d_call: -
cdr3_aa: CASSLTWAGPEQYF; cdr3_nt: TGTGCCAGCAGTTTAACCTGGGCGGGTCCCGAGCAGTACTTC; v_call: TRBV27; clone_size: many; j_call: TRBJ2-7; d_call: -
cdr3_aa: CASSLGGGAAYEQYF; cdr3_nt: TGTGCCAGCAGCTTAGGAGGGGGCGCAGCCTACGAGCAGTACTTC; v_call: TRBV7-2; clone_size: few; j_call: TRBJ2-7; d_call: TRBD1
cdr3_aa: CASSQGQGAFHPQHF; cdr3_nt: TGTGCCAGCAGTCAGGGACAGGGGGCTTTTCATCCCCAGCATTTT; v_call: TRBV27; clone_size: -; j_call: TRBJ1-5; d_call: TRBD1
cdr3_aa: CSASGDTEAFF; cdr3_nt: TGCAGTGCTAGTGGAGACACTGAAGCTTTCTTT; v_call: TRBV20-1; clone_size: many; j_call: TRBJ1-1; d_call: -
cdr3_aa: CASSVHMNTEAFF; cdr3_nt: TGTGCCAGCAGCGTACACATGAACACTGAAGCTTTCTTT; v_call: TRBV9; clone_size: many; j_call: TRBJ1-1; d_call: -
cdr3_aa: CSVEKGNSAKNIQYF; cdr3_nt: TGCAGCGTTGAAAAGGGGAATTCAGCCAAAAACATTCAGTACTTC; v_call: TRBV29-1; clone_size: many; j_call: TRBJ2-4; d_call: -
cdr3_aa: CASSRETPGLAGYEQYF; cdr3_nt: TGTGCCAGCAGTAGAGAAACGCCGGGACTAGCGGGCTACGAGCAGTACTTC; v_call: TRBV6-4; clone_size: many; j_call: TRBJ2-7; d_call: TRBD2